This T cell receptor (beta chain) was captured in a study of CD8 T cells in Susac syndrome. Random hexamers were used to reverse transcribe roughly 0.45 to 1 ug of RNA. TCRdb re-analysed the immunoSEQ multiplex PCR reads in MiXCR, keeping a single row per CDR3 protein. The repertoire includes more than 250,000 distinct CDR3 sequences, about 90% of them detected once, and about 0.063% sits in the top ten. TCR beta was sequenced from blood CD8+ and CD4+ T cells. The germline V gene encodes CDR1 SGHTA and CDR2 FQGNSA. The length of the CDR3 is 13 residues. V was shortened by 3 bases and J by 7 bases, with 12 bases between the two germline ends.

What was sequenced was CD4+ T cells from PBMCs. This receptor was taken from a human donor with multiple sclerosis. The chain carries TRBV7-2 and TRBJ1-2; possibly TRBD1 for D (5 bases). The CDR3 sequence is CASSFGAGRGYTF. CDR3 DNA: TGTGCCAGCAGCTTTGGGGCAGGGCGTGGCTACACCTTC.